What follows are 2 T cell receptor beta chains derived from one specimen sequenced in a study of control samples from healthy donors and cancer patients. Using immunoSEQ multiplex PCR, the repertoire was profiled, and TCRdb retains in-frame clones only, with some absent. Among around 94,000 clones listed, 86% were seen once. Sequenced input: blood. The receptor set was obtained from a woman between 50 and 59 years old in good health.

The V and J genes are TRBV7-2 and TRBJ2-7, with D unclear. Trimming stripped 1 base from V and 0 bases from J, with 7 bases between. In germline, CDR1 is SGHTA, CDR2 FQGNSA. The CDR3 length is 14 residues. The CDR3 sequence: CASSLGVSSYEQYF. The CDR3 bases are TGTGCCAGCAGCTTAGGAGTTAGCTCCTACGAGCAGTACTTC.

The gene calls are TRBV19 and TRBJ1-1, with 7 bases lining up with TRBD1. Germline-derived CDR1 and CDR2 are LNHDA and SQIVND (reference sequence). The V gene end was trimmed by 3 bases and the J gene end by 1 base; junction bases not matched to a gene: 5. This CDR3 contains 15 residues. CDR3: CASSMNHRGNTEAFF. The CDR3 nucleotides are TGTGCCAGTAGTATGAATCACAGGGGGAACACTGAAGCTTTCTTT.